What follows are 28 T cell receptor beta chains derived from one specimen sequenced in a study of cytomegalovirus exposure and HLA in healthy donors. The PCR employed 60 Vbeta primers together with 13 Jbeta primers. Generated by immunoSEQ multiplex PCR, the TCRdb table keeps only in-frame clones and is missing some. The sample contains 200,000 or so clones, approximately 79% of which appear only once. The sequenced sample consisted of PBMCs. These receptors all come from a man aged 50-59 years in good health and CMV-seronegative.

This clone was detected only once. This chain uses TRBV5-1 with TRBJ2-7; a weak D match, TRBD2 (5 bases). This CDR3 spans 15 amino acids. The V gene lost 0 bases and the J gene lost 2 bases, with 12 bases spanning the gap. In germline, CDR1 is SGHRS, CDR2 YFSETQ. In DNA form, the CDR3 reads TGCGCCAGCAGCTTGGCCCCGGGAACCCCCTACGAGCAGTACTTC. Translated, it gives CASSLAPGTPYEQYF.

J is TRBJ2-1 and V is TRBV30; possible D gene TRBD2, 6 bases. This CDR3 is 15 amino acids long. Per germline, CDR1 GTSNPN and CDR2 SVGIG (reference sequence). Trimming removed 2 bases from V and 4 bases from J, with 15 bases in between. This CDR3 is CAWSPERGIYNEQFF. CDR3 in DNA: TGTGCCTGGAGTCCTGAACGGGGGATATACAATGAGCAGTTCTTC.

The DNA for the CDR3 is TGTGCCAGCAGTGAAAACAGGGGGGCAACTAATGAAAAACTGTTTTTT. Protein sequence: CASSENRGATNEKLFF. The chain has TRBV6-1 and TRBJ1-4, with 8 positions matching TRBD1. The germline V gene encodes CDR1 MNHNS and CDR2 SASEGT. The CDR3 length is 16 residues. After removal of 2 bases from V and 0 bases from J, the junction contained 2 bases not matched to a gene.

Points on this clone: At one end the junction does not follow the germline gene, possibly because of a read error. Other DNA sequences in this specimen translate into the identical CDR3. The chain recombines TRBV5-1 with TRBJ2-7, with D possibly matching TRBD1 (6 bases). Looked up from germline, CDR1 is SGHRS and CDR2 is YFSETQ. This CDR3 comprises 14 residues. CDR3: CASSLARTERAVDF. The DNA of the CDR3 is TGCGCCAGCAGCTTGGCCCGGACAGAAAGAGCAGTGGACTTC. Variable domain in full (rest from reference TRBV5-1 and TRBJ2-7): KAGVTQTPRYLIKTRGQQVTLSCSPISGHRSVSWYQQTPGQGLQFLFEYFSETQRNKGNFPGRFSGRQFSNSRSEMNVSTLELGDSALYLCASSLARTERAVDFGPGTRLTVT.

A few counts support this clone. The rearrangement uses TRBV5-1 and TRBJ1-4; 8 positions match TRBD1. Unmatched junction bases numbered 7, after V lost 0 bases and J lost 0 bases. Germline V gene sequence: CDR1 SGHRS, CDR2 YFSETQ. CDR3 size: 18 residues. The CDR3 nucleotides are TGCGCCAGCAGCTTGGAAAAGACAGGGGTTACAACTAATGAAAAACTGTTTTTT. Its protein is CASSLEKTGVTTNEKLFF.

This chain connects TRBV18 to TRBJ1-4, with a weak D call TRBD1 (6 bases). Trimming took off 2 bases at V and 8 bases at J, with 15 bases between the two ends. The CDR3 covers 15 residues. CDR1 and CDR2 (germline): KGHSH, LQKENI. The CDR3 reads CASSPTSQGEEKLFF. The CDR3 region has the DNA TGTGCCAGCTCACCAACGTCACAGGGAGAGGAAAAACTGTTTTTT.

Comment on this clone: This CDR3 is also generated by other DNA sequences in the sample. J is TRBJ1-5 and V is TRBV4-1, with 8 bases lining up with TRBD1. J was trimmed by 2 bases and V by 4 bases; bases with no gene match: 1. The CDR3 length is 14 residues. Germline loops: CDR1 MGHRA, CDR2 YSYEKL. The DNA of the CDR3 is TGCGCCAGCAGCCTGACAGGGGGCAATCAGCCCCAGCATTTT. Amino acids: CASSLTGGNQPQHF.

CDR3 DNA sequence: TGTGCCATAGGGAGGGAAGGAGGAACTGAAGCTTTCTTT. Translating gives CAIGREGGTEAFF. V is TRBV6-5 and J is TRBJ1-1; D ambiguous. In germline, CDR1 is MNHEY, CDR2 SVGAGI. This CDR3 contains 13 residues. V gave up 10 bases and J gave up 5 bases, with 17 bases separating them.

J is TRBJ1-1 and V is TRBV19; TRBD1 aligns across 7 bases. The germline gives CDR1 LNHDA, CDR2 SQIVND (reference sequence). After removal of 5 bases from V and 4 bases from J, the junction contained 10 bases not matched to a gene. The CDR3 is 15 amino acids. The chain's CDR3 is CASSSRQGMPTEAFF. In nucleotides, the CDR3 is TGTGCCAGTAGTTCTAGACAGGGCATGCCCACTGAAGCTTTCTTT.

This rearrangement joins TRBV4-2 to TRBJ2-3; D may be TRBD1 (6 bases). The CDR3 is 16 amino acids. Trimming removed 1 base at V and 2 bases at J, with 13 bases between. The germline gives CDR1 LGHNA, CDR2 YNFKEQ. As DNA, the CDR3 is TGTGCCAGCAGCCAAGTAACAGGGCGGTCCACAGATACGCAGTATTTT. Amino acids: CASSQVTGRSTDTQYF.

V gene TRBV10-3 combines with J gene TRBJ2-7, with D hard to call. The CDR3 length is 13 residues. V was shortened by 0 bases and J by 2 bases, with 5 bases between the two germline ends. Germline V gene sequence: CDR1 ENHRY, CDR2 SYGVKD. The CDR3 DNA reads as TGTGCCATCAGTGAGTCGGCAGCCTACGAGCAGTACTTC. It is translated as CAISESAAYEQYF.

The chain links TRBV5-1 to TRBJ2-1; D possibly corresponds to TRBD1 (5 bases). CDR1 and CDR2 from the germline V gene are SGHRS and YFSETQ. The CDR3 spans 14 residues. Between the trimmed V and J ends, which lost 4 bases and 8 bases, there was a span of 16 bases. DNA of the CDR3: TGCGCCAGCAGCCGCGACAGAAATCAGGATGAGCAGTTCTTC. Encoded protein: CASSRDRNQDEQFF.

V is TRBV5-4 and J is TRBJ2-3, with 7 bases matching TRBD2. The germline V gene has CDR1 SGHNT and CDR2 YYREEE (reference sequence). Trimming at V came to 1 base and at J to 6 bases, leaving 2 bases not matched to a gene. This CDR3 region has 13 residues. This CDR3 reads CASSLLGGDTQYF. The CDR3 DNA reads TGTGCCAGCAGCTTGTTGGGGGGGGATACGCAGTATTTT.

The CDR3 protein is CASRRTSASQETQYF. The CDR3 DNA is TGTGCCAGTAGGAGGACTAGCGCAAGCCAAGAGACCCAGTACTTC. The rearrangement uses TRBV19 and TRBJ2-5, with 9 bases fitting TRBD2. CDR1 is LNHDA and CDR2 is SQIVND in the germline V gene (reference sequence). This CDR3 has 15 amino acids. J lost 1 base, V lost 6 bases, and 6 bases had no gene match.

The CDR3 loop reads CASSLTRSSTDTQYF. Written as DNA, the CDR3 is TGTGCCAGCAGCTTGACTAGATCTAGCACAGATACGCAGTATTTT. The V and J genes are TRBV13 and TRBJ2-3, with D possibly TRBD2 on 6 matching bases. The CDR3 is 15 amino acids. Per the germline V gene, CDR1 is PRHDT and CDR2 is FYEKMQ (reference sequence). V lost 3 bases and J lost 0, with 10 bases in between.

This clone was recorded once. The chain uses TRBV4-2 and TRBJ2-7; TRBD2 aligns across 9 bases. V gave up 0 bases and J gave up 2 bases; unmatched junction bases: 8. Germline lookup yields CDR1 LGHNA and CDR2 YNFKEQ. The CDR3 extends over 17 amino acids. CDR3 in DNA: TGTGCCAGCAGCCAAGATAGGACTAGCGCCTTCACCTACGAGCAGTACTTC. Translation: CASSQDRTSAFTYEQYF.

This chain uses TRBV9 with TRBJ2-3, with D perhaps matching TRBD1 (6 bases). CDR3 length: 15 residues. The germline gives CDR1 SGDLS, CDR2 YYNGEE. V lost 2 bases to trimming and J lost 0 bases, with 10 bases between them. The CDR3: CASSVRTASTDTQYF. Written as DNA, the CDR3 is TGTGCCAGCAGCGTCAGGACAGCGAGCACAGATACGCAGTATTTT.

V usage is TRBV5-4 and J usage is TRBJ2-5; TRBD2 agrees at 7 bases. There are 13 residues in the CDR3. Trimming at V came to 5 bases and at J to 1 base, leaving 2 bases not matched to a gene. The germline CDR1 and CDR2 sequences are SGHNT and YYREEE (reference sequence). CDR3: CASSRTSQETQYF. DNA for the CDR3: TGTGCCAGCAGTCGGACTAGCCAAGAGACCCAGTACTTC.

The table lists this clone with a count of one. J is TRBJ2-7 and V is TRBV4-1, with D possibly TRBD1 on 5 matching bases. Trimming removed 0 bases at V and 5 bases at J, with 20 bases between. Germline V gene sequence: CDR1 MGHRA, CDR2 YSYEKL. The CDR3 is 17 amino acids. The CDR3 reads CASSQDKLTRPGNEQYF. The CDR3 DNA follows: TGCGCCAGCAGCCAAGACAAACTAACGCGCCCAGGGAACGAGCAGTACTTC.

V gene TRBV2 combines with J gene TRBJ2-2; 8 bases agree with TRBD2. The J segment lost 5 bases and the V segment lost 6 bases, leaving 2 bases of the junction unmatched. The germline V gene encodes CDR1 SNHLY and CDR2 FYNNEI. This CDR3 is 13 amino acids long. CDR3 DNA: TGTGCCAGCAGCGGGAGGGGGACCGGGGAGCTGTTTTTT. Its translation is CASSGRGTGELFF.

The chain couples TRBV5-1 to TRBJ2-5; D is perhaps TRBD1 (5 bases). Near its end, the DNA agrees better with TRBJ2-7, so the J call may be wrong. This CDR3 has 14 amino acids. Germline V gives CDR1 SGHRS, CDR2 YFSETQ. The CDR3 region has the DNA TGCGCCAGCAGCCGACTGCAGGGTTCCACCGAGCAGTACTTC. Translation gives CASSRLQGSTEQYF.

In this sample, this clone turned up once. The rearrangement links TRBV30 to TRBJ2-7; D perhaps matches TRBD1 (6 bases). Per germline, CDR1 GTSNPN and CDR2 SVGIG (reference sequence). Trimming stripped 1 base from V and 11 bases from J, with 12 bases between. There are 11 residues in the CDR3. The CDR3 is CAWSGGQRKYF. The CDR3, as DNA: TGTGCCTGGAGTGGGGGGCAGAGAAAGTACTTC.

This clone was detected only a few times. The rearrangement joins TRBV27 to TRBJ2-1; 10 nucleotides agree with TRBD1. The CDR3 runs to 15 residues. Germline V CDR1 and CDR2: MNHEY, SMNVEV (reference sequence). V was clipped by 3 bases and J by 7 bases; unmatched bases: 6. The CDR3 protein is CASSFGQGVRNEQFF. CDR3 DNA: TGTGCCAGCAGTTTTGGACAGGGGGTCAGGAATGAGCAGTTCTTC.

The chain is built from TRBV28 and TRBJ1-5, with D possibly TRBD1 on 5 matching bases. Germline lookup yields CDR1 MDHEN and CDR2 SYDVKM. Trimming shortened V by 8 bases and J by 4 bases, and 12 bases separated the two germline ends. The CDR3 totals 13 residues. This CDR3 reads CASLGPLNQPQHF. In nucleotides, the CDR3 is TGTGCCAGCCTGGGGCCGTTGAATCAGCCCCAGCATTTT.

This clone is a singleton in its sample. The V gene is TRBV4-1, the J gene TRBJ2-1; 7 bases align to TRBD2. The CDR3 extends over 16 amino acids. Germline CDR1 is MGHRA and CDR2 is YSYEKL. The V gene end was trimmed by 4 bases and the J gene end by 3 bases; junction bases not matched to a gene: 9. In DNA form, the CDR3 reads TGCGCCAGCAGCCGAGACGGAGGGAGGGACTACAATGAGCAGTTCTTC. Translation: CASSRDGGRDYNEQFF.

The V and J genes are TRBV5-1 and TRBJ2-7, with 9 bases fitting TRBD1. Trimming at V came to 6 bases and at J to 5 bases, leaving 6 bases not matched to a gene. CDR1 SGHRS and CDR2 YFSETQ come from the germline V gene. The CDR3 length is 13 residues. CDR3: CASTEDRGHEQYF. In nucleotides, the CDR3 is TGCGCCAGCACCGAGGACAGGGGACACGAGCAGTACTTC.

The V gene is TRBV5-8, the J gene TRBJ2-4, with TRBD1 as a possible D gene (5 bases). The CDR3 has 14 amino acids. Germline CDR1 reads SGHTS; CDR2 reads YDEGEE. V shed 0 bases and J shed 8 bases, with 12 bases lying between them. The DNA of the CDR3 is TGTGCCAGCAGCTTGGCGGTCAGGGTTGACATTCAGTACTTC. Residues: CASSLAVRVDIQYF.

This clone has a handful of counts. The chain combines TRBV2 with TRBJ2-5, with 8 bases identical to TRBD1. This CDR3 is built from 15 residues. Germline V gene sequence: CDR1 SNHLY, CDR2 FYNNEI. Germline trimming cut 3 bases from V and 5 bases from J; bases unmatched to any gene: 8. CDR3 in amino acids: CASSDTGTGDETQYF. The CDR3 bases are TGTGCCAGCAGTGATACCGGGACAGGTGATGAGACCCAGTACTTC.